This TCR beta chain is from a study of tumor-infiltrating lymphocytes in localized non-small cell lung cancer. General observations from the study: Higher tumor T cell infiltration than in uninvolved lung was supported by TCRbeta sequencing. TCR sequencing covered a subset of patients with enough tissue. Immunotypes IM1 and IM2 had similar TCR-derived T-cell fractions.

Some clones are missing from TCRdb's copy, which holds only in-frame ones; the method was immunoSEQ multiplex PCR. The repertoire holds over 2,500 clones, approximately 50% seen once, with about 21% in the top ten. Trimming took 7 bases from V and 3 from J, leaving 15 bases between them. The CDR3 spans 13 residues. Looked up from germline, CDR1 is SQVTM and CDR2 is ANQGSEA. Details on this clone: Its antigen is unidentified.

The sample comprised uninvolved lung tissue not adjacent to the tumor. The TCR originated in a human donor with non-small cell lung cancer. This chain links TRBV29-1 with TRBJ1-2, with D maybe TRBD1 (6 bases). CDR3 sequence reads: CSANRVGDYGYTF. The CDR3 nucleotides are TGCAGCGCCAACAGGGTTGGTGACTATGGCTACACCTTC.